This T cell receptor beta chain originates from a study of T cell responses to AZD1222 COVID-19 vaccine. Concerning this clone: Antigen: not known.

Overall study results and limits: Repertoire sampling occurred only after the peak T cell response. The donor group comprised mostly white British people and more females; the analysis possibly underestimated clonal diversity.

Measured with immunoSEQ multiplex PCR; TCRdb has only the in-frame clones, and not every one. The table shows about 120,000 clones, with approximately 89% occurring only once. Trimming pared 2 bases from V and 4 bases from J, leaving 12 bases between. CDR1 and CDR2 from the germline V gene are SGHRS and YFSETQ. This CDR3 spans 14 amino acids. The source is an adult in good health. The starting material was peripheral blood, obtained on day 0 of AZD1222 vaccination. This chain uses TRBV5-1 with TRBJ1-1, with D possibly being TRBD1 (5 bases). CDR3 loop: CASSFRGEGTEAFF. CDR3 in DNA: TGCGCCAGCAGCTTTAGGGGTGAGGGCACTGAAGCTTTCTTT.